This T cell receptor (beta chain) was obtained from a study of blood T cells in healthy people across ages. A sample-barcoded 5' primer and a J-beta primer mix were used in a second PCR of about 7 to 12 cycles. TCRdb recomputed calls from the 5' RACE reads with MiXCR, one row per CDR3 protein. Of about 1,400,000 distinct CDR3 sequences listed, approximately 38% are singletons. This CDR3 comprises 17 residues. Germline V gene data show CDR1 as SNHLY and CDR2 as FYNNEI. As for this clonotype: An end of the junction differs from the germline gene, which may be a read error.

The J gene is TRBJ1-4, the V gene TRBV2; D gene ambiguous. The sequenced sample was blood. The sequence was obtained from a woman between 18 and 29 years old in good health. The CDR3 region has the DNA TGTGCCAGCAGTGAAGCGCTTCTTCGGCGTGATAATAAAAAACTGTTTTTT. The encoded protein is CASSEALLRRDNKKLFF.